This T cell receptor (beta chain) derives from a study of T-cell memory formation after mild COVID-19. TCRdb re-derived calls from the 5' RACE reads in MiXCR, one entry per CDR3 protein. This table has about 140,000 distinct CDR3 sequences, about 19% appearing once. This clonotype occurred a few times. CDR3 size: 14 residues. The ends were cut back, 5 bases at V and 6 bases at J, with 17 bases in the middle. Germline loops: CDR1 LNHDA, CDR2 SQIVND (reference sequence). Input material: PBMCs or a T cell subset sorted from them (not recorded which). This clonotype originated in an adult woman who had mild COVID-19 (a few samples of this study predate the infection). Cell type and time point are not known. The V call is TRBV19, the J call TRBJ2-7, with D possibly matching TRBD1 (5 bases). This chain's CDR3 is CASSSQGHSSEQYF. CDR3 nucleotide sequence: TGTGCCAGTAGTTCCCAGGGTCACAGCTCCGAGCAGTACTTC.